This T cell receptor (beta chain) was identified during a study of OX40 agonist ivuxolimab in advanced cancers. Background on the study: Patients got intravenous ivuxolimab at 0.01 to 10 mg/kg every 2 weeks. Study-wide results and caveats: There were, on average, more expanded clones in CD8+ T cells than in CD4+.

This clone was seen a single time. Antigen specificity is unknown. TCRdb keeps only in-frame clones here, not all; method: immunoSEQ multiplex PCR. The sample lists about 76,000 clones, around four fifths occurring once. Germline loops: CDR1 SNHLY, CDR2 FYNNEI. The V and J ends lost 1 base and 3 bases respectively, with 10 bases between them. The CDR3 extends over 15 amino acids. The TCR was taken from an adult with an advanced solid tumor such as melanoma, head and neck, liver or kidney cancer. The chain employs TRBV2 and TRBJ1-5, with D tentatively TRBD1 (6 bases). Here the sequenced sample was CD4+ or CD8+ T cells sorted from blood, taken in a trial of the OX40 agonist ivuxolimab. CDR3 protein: CASSEDRAYNQPQHF. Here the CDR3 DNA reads TGTGCCAGCAGTGAAGACAGGGCCTACAATCAGCCCCAGCATTTT.